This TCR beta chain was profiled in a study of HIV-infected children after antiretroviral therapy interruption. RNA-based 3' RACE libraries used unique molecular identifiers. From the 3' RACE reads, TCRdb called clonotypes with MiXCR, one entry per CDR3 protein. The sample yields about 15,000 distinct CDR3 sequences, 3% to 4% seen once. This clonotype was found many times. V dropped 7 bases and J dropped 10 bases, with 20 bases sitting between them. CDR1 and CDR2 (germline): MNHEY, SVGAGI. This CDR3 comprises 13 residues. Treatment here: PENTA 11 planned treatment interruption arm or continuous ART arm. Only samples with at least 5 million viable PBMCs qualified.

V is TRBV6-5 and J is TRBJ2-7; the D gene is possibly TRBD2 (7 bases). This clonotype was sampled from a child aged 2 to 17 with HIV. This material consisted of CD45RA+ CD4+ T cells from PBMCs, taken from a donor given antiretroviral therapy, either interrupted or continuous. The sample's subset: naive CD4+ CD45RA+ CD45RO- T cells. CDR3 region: CASIGTGGAEQYF. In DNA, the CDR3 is TGTGCCAGCATTGGAACTGGGGGGGCTGAACAGTACTTC.